The rows below give T cell receptor beta chains drawn from one sample of a study of blood T cell repertoires in COVID-19. The table came from immunoSEQ multiplex PCR; TCRdb's copy has only in-frame clones and leaves some out. The profile shows fewer than 300,000 clones, approximately 82% of them singletons. Sequenced material: peripheral blood. These receptors were collected from a woman aged 18-29 years with acute or convalescent COVID-19. Both conserved end residues are part of each CDR3. The order of the fields is D gene, V gene, J gene, clone size, CDR3 protein, CDR3 DNA. D genes are given only for firm matches. Size tells how often a clone was seen (once, few, many) or the class of an expanded clone, and some rows leave it out.

d_call: TRBD2; v_call: TRBV6-6; j_call: TRBJ2-3; clone_size: -; cdr3_aa: CASRPLAGSDTQYF; cdr3_nt: TGTGCCAGCAGGCCTCTAGCGGGTTCAGATACGCAGTATTTT
d_call: TRBD2; v_call: TRBV7-2; j_call: TRBJ2-7; clone_size: -; cdr3_aa: CASSVGTSGTGGQYF; cdr3_nt: TGTGCCAGCAGCGTAGGGACTAGCGGGACCGGTGGGCAGTACTTC
d_call: -; v_call: TRBV15; j_call: TRBJ1-1; clone_size: -; cdr3_aa: CATRSRSGSEAFF; cdr3_nt: TGTGCCACCAGGTCCAGGTCAGGGTCTGAAGCTTTCTTT
d_call: TRBD1; v_call: TRBV28; j_call: TRBJ1-2; clone_size: few; cdr3_aa: CASSMDRVRYGYTF; cdr3_nt: TGTGCCAGCAGCATGGACAGGGTGCGCTATGGCTACACCTTC
d_call: -; v_call: TRBV4-1; j_call: TRBJ2-1; clone_size: -; cdr3_aa: CASSQDLYNEQFF; cdr3_nt: TGCGCCAGCAGCCAAGATCTCTACAATGAGCAGTTCTTC
d_call: -; v_call: TRBV5-1; j_call: TRBJ1-5; clone_size: few; cdr3_aa: CASSHGHNQPQHF; cdr3_nt: TGCGCCAGCAGCCATGGCCACAATCAGCCCCAGCATTTT
d_call: -; v_call: TRBV6-5; j_call: TRBJ2-4; clone_size: once; cdr3_aa: CASRGTIAKNIQYF; cdr3_nt: TGTGCCAGCCGCGGGACGATAGCCAAAAACATTCAGTACTTC
d_call: TRBD2; v_call: TRBV6-2/TRBV6-3; j_call: TRBJ2-2; clone_size: once; cdr3_aa: CASSNIAGLHTGELFF; cdr3_nt: TGTGCCAGCAGTAATATAGCGGGGTTACACACCGGGGAGCTGTTTTTT
d_call: TRBD1; v_call: TRBV19; j_call: TRBJ1-2; clone_size: -; cdr3_aa: CASSTGTGVILYGYTF; cdr3_nt: TGTGCCAGTTCTACCGGGACAGGGGTGATACTCTATGGCTACACCTTC
d_call: -; v_call: TRBV19; j_call: TRBJ2-7; clone_size: once; cdr3_aa: CASSPDIISYEQYF; cdr3_nt: TGTGCCAGTAGTCCGGACATAATCTCCTACGAGCAGTACTTC
d_call: -; v_call: TRBV5-5; j_call: TRBJ1-2; clone_size: -; cdr3_aa: CASSSRDFLTNYGYTF; cdr3_nt: TGTGCCAGCAGCTCCCGGGACTTTCTTACTAACTATGGCTACACCTTC
d_call: -; v_call: TRBV11-2; j_call: TRBJ1-3; clone_size: -; cdr3_aa: CASSLVAGLSGNTIYF; cdr3_nt: TGTGCCAGCAGCTTAGTGGCAGGGCTCTCTGGAAACACCATATATTTT
d_call: TRBD2; v_call: TRBV29-1; j_call: TRBJ2-3; clone_size: -; cdr3_aa: CSVSVSGTRTDTQYF; cdr3_nt: TGCAGCGTGAGCGTGTCCGGGACTAGAACAGATACGCAGTATTTT
d_call: TRBD1; v_call: TRBV7-6; j_call: TRBJ2-7; clone_size: -; cdr3_aa: CASSPFGTGSYEQYF; cdr3_nt: TGTGCCAGCAGCCCTTTCGGGACAGGGTCCTACGAGCAGTACTTC
d_call: -; v_call: TRBV6-5; j_call: TRBJ1-3; clone_size: -; cdr3_aa: CASSYNPSSGNTIYF; cdr3_nt: TGTGCCAGCAGTTATAACCCGAGCTCTGGAAACACCATATATTTT
d_call: TRBD1; v_call: TRBV27; j_call: TRBJ2-7; clone_size: -; cdr3_aa: CASRRPGQGPSYEQYF; cdr3_nt: TGTGCCAGCAGACGACCCGGACAGGGGCCTTCCTACGAGCAGTACTTC
d_call: TRBD2; v_call: TRBV4-2; j_call: TRBJ2-1; clone_size: few; cdr3_aa: CASSQEPLAGGEQFF; cdr3_nt: TGTGCCAGCAGCCAAGAACCCCTAGCGGGAGGTGAGCAGTTCTTC
d_call: -; v_call: TRBV6-6; j_call: TRBJ2-3; clone_size: -; cdr3_aa: CASSPSPDTQYF; cdr3_nt: TGTGCCAGCAGTCCCTCCCCAGATACGCAGTATTTT
d_call: TRBD2; v_call: TRBV10-3; j_call: TRBJ2-7; clone_size: -; cdr3_aa: CAISTLAGVSYEQYF; cdr3_nt: TGTGCCATCAGTACCCTTGCGGGAGTGTCCTACGAGCAGTACTTC
d_call: -; v_call: TRBV11-2; j_call: TRBJ1-4; clone_size: -; cdr3_aa: CASSLAAGFNEKLFF; cdr3_nt: TGTGCCAGCAGCTTAGCCGCCGGTTTTAATGAAAAACTGTTTTTT
d_call: -; v_call: TRBV6-5; j_call: TRBJ2-7; clone_size: -; cdr3_aa: CASRTSGVSTYEQYF; cdr3_nt: TGTGCCAGCAGGACATCAGGGGTTAGTACGTACGAGCAGTACTTC
d_call: TRBD2; v_call: TRBV27; j_call: TRBJ2-5; clone_size: -; cdr3_aa: CASSRILADTKETQYF; cdr3_nt: TGTGCCAGCAGCCGTATTCTAGCGGACACCAAAGAGACCCAGTACTTC
d_call: -; v_call: TRBV19; j_call: TRBJ2-5; clone_size: -; cdr3_aa: CAIERTGPRRGETQYF; cdr3_nt: TGTGCCATCGAAAGGACAGGCCCTAGGAGGGGGGAGACCCAGTACTTC
d_call: -; v_call: TRBV7-9; j_call: TRBJ2-2; clone_size: -; cdr3_aa: CAPRMDTGELFF; cdr3_nt: TGTGCCCCGCGGATGGACACCGGGGAGCTGTTTTTT
d_call: -; v_call: TRBV12-3/TRBV12-4; j_call: TRBJ2-7; clone_size: -; cdr3_aa: CASSPIGDEQYF; cdr3_nt: TGTGCCAGCAGCCCCATAGGGGACGAGCAGTACTTC
d_call: TRBD2; v_call: TRBV28; j_call: TRBJ2-4; clone_size: -; cdr3_aa: CASSLWGLADQNIQYF; cdr3_nt: TGTGCCAGCAGTTTATGGGGCCTAGCGGATCAAAACATTCAGTACTTC
d_call: TRBD2; v_call: TRBV5-1; j_call: TRBJ2-7; clone_size: -; cdr3_aa: CASSYTGTSGLPYEQYF; cdr3_nt: TGCGCCAGCAGCTATACCGGGACTAGCGGCCTCCCCTACGAGCAGTACTTC
d_call: TRBD1; v_call: TRBV7-9; j_call: TRBJ1-2; clone_size: -; cdr3_aa: CASSRQGVYGYGYTF; cdr3_nt: TGTGCCAGCAGCCGTCAGGGGGTCTACGGCTATGGCTACACCTTC
d_call: -; v_call: TRBV6-5; j_call: TRBJ1-1; clone_size: -; cdr3_aa: CASSYGPLPGAEAFF; cdr3_nt: TGTGCCAGCAGTTACGGGCCCTTGCCAGGGGCTGAAGCTTTCTTT
d_call: -; v_call: TRBV5-1; j_call: TRBJ2-1; clone_size: -; cdr3_aa: CASSEILGPNEQFF; cdr3_nt: TGCGCCAGCAGCGAAATACTAGGCCCCAATGAGCAGTTCTTC
d_call: -; v_call: TRBV6-5; j_call: TRBJ1-6; clone_size: -; cdr3_aa: CASSYQLTGSPLHF; cdr3_nt: TGTGCCAGCAGTTACCAGTTGACAGGTTCACCCCTCCACTTT
d_call: -; v_call: TRBV27; j_call: TRBJ1-2; clone_size: -; cdr3_aa: CASNPGGGRIYGYTF; cdr3_nt: TGTGCCAGCAACCCCGGGGGGGGGAGAATCTATGGCTACACCTTC
d_call: TRBD2; v_call: TRBV5-6; j_call: TRBJ2-7; clone_size: -; cdr3_aa: CASSRSSWAGGPNEQYF; cdr3_nt: TGTGCCAGCAGCCGCTCTTCTTGGGCGGGAGGGCCCAACGAGCAGTACTTC
d_call: TRBD2; v_call: TRBV27; j_call: TRBJ2-1; clone_size: few; cdr3_aa: CASSLETSGKDEQFF; cdr3_nt: TGTGCCAGCAGTTTGGAGACTAGCGGGAAGGATGAGCAGTTCTTC
d_call: TRBD2; v_call: TRBV5-6; j_call: TRBJ2-3; clone_size: -; cdr3_aa: CASSLAPLAVSTDTQYF; cdr3_nt: TGTGCCAGCAGCTTGGCCCCCCTAGCGGTTAGCACAGATACGCAGTATTTT
d_call: -; v_call: TRBV19; j_call: TRBJ1-5; clone_size: -; cdr3_aa: CASSTGDSPGQPQHF; cdr3_nt: TGTGCCAGTAGTACCGGGGACTCTCCTGGGCAGCCCCAGCATTTT
d_call: TRBD2; v_call: TRBV2; j_call: TRBJ2-5; clone_size: -; cdr3_aa: CAISGGRWETQYF; cdr3_nt: TGTGCCATCAGCGGGGGTAGGTGGGAGACCCAGTACTTC
d_call: TRBD1; v_call: TRBV30; j_call: TRBJ2-7; clone_size: -; cdr3_aa: CASTTTGGFTYEQYF; cdr3_nt: TGTGCCTCTACAACAACAGGGGGCTTTACCTACGAGCAGTACTTC
d_call: -; v_call: TRBV6-1; j_call: TRBJ2-7; clone_size: -; cdr3_aa: CASSEPGGSSYEQYF; cdr3_nt: TGTGCCAGCAGTGAACCGGGGGGCAGTTCCTACGAGCAGTACTTC
d_call: TRBD2; v_call: TRBV15; j_call: TRBJ2-7; clone_size: few; cdr3_aa: CATSRDRLAGVVYEQYF; cdr3_nt: TGTGCCACCAGCAGAGATCGATTAGCGGGAGTGGTCTACGAGCAGTACTTC
d_call: -; v_call: TRBV4-3; j_call: TRBJ1-3; clone_size: -; cdr3_aa: CASSHWGQASGNTIYF; cdr3_nt: TGCGCCAGCAGCCATTGGGGACAAGCATCTGGAAACACCATATATTTT